This T cell receptor (beta chain) was identified during a study of identical twins. The study, taken as a whole, reports: The study found weaker excess twin sharing in beta out-of-frame sequences. Shared out-of-frame alpha sequences (those common to twins) showed excess low generation probability.

Germline V gives CDR1 LGHDT, CDR2 YNNKEL (reference sequence). The V and J ends lost 4 bases and 8 bases respectively, with 14 bases between them. The CDR3 is made up of 14 amino acids. As for this clonotype: What it binds is unknown.

Unique molecular identifiers were in the cDNA, with template-switch universal primer binding. MiXCR, run by TCRdb on the 5' RACE reads, gives a single entry per CDR3 protein. This sample has 1.5 million to 2 million distinct CDR3 sequences, with about 30% found just once. Input material: cord blood. The V gene is TRBV3-1, the J gene TRBJ1-4, with D possibly TRBD1 on 6 matching bases. This TCR was recovered from a newborn girl in good health. The CDR3 loop is CASSPLSRGEKLFF. Here the CDR3 DNA reads TGTGCCAGCAGCCCGCTATCCAGGGGAGAAAAACTGTTTTTT.